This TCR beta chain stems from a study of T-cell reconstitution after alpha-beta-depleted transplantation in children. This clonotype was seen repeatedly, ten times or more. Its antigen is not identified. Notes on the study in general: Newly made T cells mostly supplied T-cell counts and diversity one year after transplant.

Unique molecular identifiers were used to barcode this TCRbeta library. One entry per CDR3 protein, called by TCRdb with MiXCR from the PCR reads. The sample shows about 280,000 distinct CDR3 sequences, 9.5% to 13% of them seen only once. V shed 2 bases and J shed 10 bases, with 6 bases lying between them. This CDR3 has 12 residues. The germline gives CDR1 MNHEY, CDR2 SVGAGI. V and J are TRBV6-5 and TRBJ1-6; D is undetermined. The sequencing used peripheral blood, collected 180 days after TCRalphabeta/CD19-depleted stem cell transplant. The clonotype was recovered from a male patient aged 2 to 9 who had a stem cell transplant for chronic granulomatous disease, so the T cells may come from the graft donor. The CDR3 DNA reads TGTGCCAGCAGTTACAGAGAATCACCCCTCCACTTT. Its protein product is CASSYRESPLHF.